This TCR beta chain was recovered during a study of blood T cell repertoires in COVID-19. The wider study: Acute and convalescent COVID-19 samples came from the United States, Italy and Spain. Sources were T cells, B-cell-depleted T cells, or PBMCs; the material itself was cDNA or gDNA.

Assay: immunoSEQ multiplex PCR; the TCRdb copy retains only in-frame clones and omits some. This table holds 70,000 to 90,000 clones, around 86% found once. The CDR3 loop spans 15 amino acids. CDR1 LNHDA and CDR2 SQIVND come from the germline V gene (reference sequence). Trimming removed 3 bases at V and 1 base at J, with 9 bases between. The V and J genes are TRBV19 and TRBJ2-2; possibly TRBD2 for D (5 bases). Input material: peripheral blood. This sequence was found in a man older than 75 with active or convalescent COVID-19. CDR3 loop: CASSIQRGNTGELFF. The CDR3 coding sequence is TGTGCCAGTAGTATTCAACGGGGGAACACCGGGGAGCTGTTTTTT. The complete variable domain, with remaining parts taken from reference TRBV19 and TRBJ2-2, reads DGGITQSPKYLFRKEGQNVTLSCEQNLNHDAMYWYRQDPGQGLRLIYYSQIVNDFQKGDIAEGYSVSREKKESFPLTVTSAQKNPTAFYLCASSIQRGNTGELFFGEGSRLTVL.